This section outlines one T cell receptor beta chain sequence together with its context. In the source study's methods: It was from reference gene primer amplification that nucleated cell counts were estimated. Measured with immunoSEQ multiplex PCR; TCRdb has only the in-frame clones, and not every one. Clone size and V and J calls were adopted from that table, with D and trimming inferred from the DNA. The sample lists 80,000 to 85,000 clones, approximately 80% occurring once. The record originates from a study of blood T cell repertoires in COVID-19. Study details: From T cells, B-cell-depleted T cells, or PBMCs came the material, which was cDNA or gDNA.

The sequence was collected from a human donor in a cohort sampled during active COVID-19. The specimen was peripheral blood.

As DNA, the CDR3 is TGTGCCAGCAGCCAAGACGAACGCTCCGGGGAGACCCAGTACTTC. It specifies CASSQDERSGETQYF. The chain combines TRBV4-2 with TRBJ2-5, with no clear D. Per the germline V gene, CDR1 is LGHNA and CDR2 is YNFKEQ. Trimming removed 0 bases from V and 5 bases from J, with 13 bases in between. This CDR3 region has 15 residues.